Listed below are T cell receptor beta chains from one sample, sequenced in a study of cytomegalovirus exposure and HLA in healthy donors. Repertoires were generated with immunoSEQ multiplex PCR, while TCRdb's copy carries only in-frame clones and drops some. Of under 300,000 clones detected, about 80% appear once; the ten largest clones hold 8%. Sequencing used PBMCs. The receptors derive from a woman aged 55 to 70 in good health and CMV-seropositive. The conserved cysteine and the conserved F or W are not part of the CDR3 here.

TRBJ2-6,TRBV7-9,ASSQVVASGANVLT
TRBJ2-3,TRBV28,ASTRGGQREKVDTQY
TRBJ1-5,TRBV10-1,ASSEQGTQPQH
TRBJ2-3,TRBV2,ASSERGWGEGRVTDTQY
TRBJ1-2,TRBV9,ASSPQGHNYGYT
TRBJ2-1,TRBV11-2,ASSLGVSGAYNEQF
TRBJ2-7,TRBV18,ASSPRREPTIASTYEQY
TRBJ2-3,TRBV29-1,SVKAVLTDTQY
TRBJ1-1,TRBV29-1,SVQTGKSTEAF
TRBJ2-7,TRBV19,ASSIPGVDEQY
TRBJ1-2,TRBV29-1,SVGMGTEGGGYT
TRBJ2-2,TRBV4-2,ASSQDAQGLAGSGELF
TRBJ2-1,TRBV30,AWSVNGRRNEQF
TRBJ1-1,TRBV19,ASKEGHTEAF
TRBJ2-3,TRBV7-3,ASSLSSFSTDTQY
TRBJ1-1,TRBV5-6,ASSLGSGTEAF
NA,TRBV4-1,ASSQIIFLSYEQY
TRBJ2-7,TRBV6-1,ASSAQGPGSYEQY
TRBJ2-1,TRBV27,ASSLVSGTFPYNEQF
TRBJ1-1,TRBV18,ASSPRVGTYGVTEAF
TRBJ2-7,TRBV5-4,ASSLSPTDYEQY
TRBJ2-4,TRBV10-3,AISEPGFLAGVSKNIQY
TRBJ2-7,TRBV4-1,ASSQIAGEWGYEQY
TRBJ2-2,TRBV5-6,ASSLVGSPNTGELF
TRBJ2-1,TRBV9,ASSVLAGEYNEQF
TRBJ2-2,TRBV28,ASRPPSANTGELF
TRBJ2-7,TRBV4-1,ASSINRGHEQY
TRBJ2-7,TRBV10-1,ASSEGARYEQY
TRBJ2-7,TRBV15,ATSRELAGYYEQY
TRBJ1-4,TRBV11-2,ASSSSGEKLF
TRBJ2-1,TRBV6-1,ASSEGPHRSYNEQF
TRBJ2-7,TRBV25-1,ASSEIRDRDSSYEQY
TRBJ2-7,TRBV29-1,SVRGRVAAEQY
TRBJ1-5,TRBV6-5,ASSSRGQGFNQPQH
TRBJ2-3,TRBV28,ASSLPRSPDRGRTQY
TRBJ1-5,TRBV4-1,ASSQAADAGRNQPQH
TRBJ1-4,TRBV7-9,ASSLKGTENEKLF
TRBJ2-7,TRBV28,ASRLWGTTYEQY
TRBJ1-5,TRBV30,AWSRDRGGQPQH
TRBJ2-1,TRBV18,ASSRQGTYNEQF
TRBJ2-1,TRBV2,AGASGFYNEQF
TRBJ2-7,TRBV7-9,ASSSGTSGYSYEQY
TRBJ2-3,TRBV7-9,ASSPRNTDTQY
TRBJ2-3,TRBV11-2,ASSLFRPAGPSTDTQY
TRBJ2-7,TRBV5-4,ASSLGTSGTYEQY
TRBJ2-1,TRBV5-6,ASSPRVAGVGEQF